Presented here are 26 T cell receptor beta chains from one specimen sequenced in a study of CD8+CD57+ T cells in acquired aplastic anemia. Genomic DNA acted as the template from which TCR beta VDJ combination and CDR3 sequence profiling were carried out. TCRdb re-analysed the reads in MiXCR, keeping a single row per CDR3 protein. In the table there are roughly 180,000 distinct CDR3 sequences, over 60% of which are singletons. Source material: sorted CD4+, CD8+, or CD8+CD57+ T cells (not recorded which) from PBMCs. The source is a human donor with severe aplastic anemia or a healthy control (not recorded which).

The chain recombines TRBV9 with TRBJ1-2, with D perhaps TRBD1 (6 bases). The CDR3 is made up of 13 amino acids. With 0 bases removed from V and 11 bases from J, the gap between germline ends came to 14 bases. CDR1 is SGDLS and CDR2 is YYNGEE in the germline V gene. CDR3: CASSVGLGGAYTF. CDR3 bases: TGTGCCAGCAGCGTAGGCTTAGGGGGGGCTTACACCTTC. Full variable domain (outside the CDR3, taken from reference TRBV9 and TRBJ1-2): DSGVTQTPKHLITATGQRVTLRCSPRSGDLSVYWYQQSLDQGLQFLIQYYNGEERAKGNILERFSAQQFPDLHSELNLSSLELGDSALYFCASSVGLGGAYTFGSGTRLTVV.

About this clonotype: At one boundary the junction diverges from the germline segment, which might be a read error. CDR3 bases: TGCGCCAGCAGCTTATTCACTAGCGGCTACGAGCAGTACTTC. Translation: CASSLFTSGYEQYF. The chain links TRBV7-9 to TRBJ2-7; 8 bases agree with TRBD2. The V gene's germline CDR1 is SEHNR and CDR2 FQNEAQ (reference sequence). CDR3 length: 14 amino acids.

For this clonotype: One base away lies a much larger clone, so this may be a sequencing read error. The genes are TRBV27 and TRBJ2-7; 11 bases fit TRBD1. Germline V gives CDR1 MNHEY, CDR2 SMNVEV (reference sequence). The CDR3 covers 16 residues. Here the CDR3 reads CAGSHRTGGLTGEQYF. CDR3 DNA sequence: TGTGCCGGCAGCCACAGGACAGGGGGCTTGACGGGCGAGCAGTACTTC.

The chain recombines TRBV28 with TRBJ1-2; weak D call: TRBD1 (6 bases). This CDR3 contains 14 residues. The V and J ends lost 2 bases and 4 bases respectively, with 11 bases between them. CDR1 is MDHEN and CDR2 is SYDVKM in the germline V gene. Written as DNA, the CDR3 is TGTGCCAGCAGTTTAGCACAGGGCCTCTATGGCTACACCTTC. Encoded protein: CASSLAQGLYGYTF.

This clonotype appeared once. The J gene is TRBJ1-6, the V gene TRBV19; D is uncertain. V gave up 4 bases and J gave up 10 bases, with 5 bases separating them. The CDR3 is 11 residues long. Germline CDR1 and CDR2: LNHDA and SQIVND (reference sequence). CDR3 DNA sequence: TGTGCCAGTAGTAACGGCTCACCCCTCCACTTT. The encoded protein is CASSNGSPLHF.

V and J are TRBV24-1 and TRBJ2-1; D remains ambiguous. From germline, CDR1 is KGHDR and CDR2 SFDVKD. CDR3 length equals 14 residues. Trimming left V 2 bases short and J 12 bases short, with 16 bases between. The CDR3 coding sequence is TGTGCCACCAGTGATTCCCGTTGGTCACCCGGGCAGTTCTTC. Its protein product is CATSDSRWSPGQFF.

The CDR3 sequence is CASSKIVGYEKLFF. The CDR3 DNA reads as TGTGCCAGCAGCAAGATTGTTGGGTATGAAAAACTGTTTTTT. The chain links TRBV14 to TRBJ1-4; D remains unclear. Germline loops: CDR1 SGHDN, CDR2 FVKESK. This CDR3 has 14 residues. Trimming stripped 5 bases from V and 6 bases from J, with 13 bases between.

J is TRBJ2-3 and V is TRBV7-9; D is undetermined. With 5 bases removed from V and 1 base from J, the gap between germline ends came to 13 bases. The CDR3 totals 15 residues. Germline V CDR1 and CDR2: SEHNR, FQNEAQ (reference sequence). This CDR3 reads CASSPPTTGTDTQYF. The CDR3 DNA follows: TGTGCCAGCAGCCCCCCTACGACTGGCACAGATACGCAGTATTTT.

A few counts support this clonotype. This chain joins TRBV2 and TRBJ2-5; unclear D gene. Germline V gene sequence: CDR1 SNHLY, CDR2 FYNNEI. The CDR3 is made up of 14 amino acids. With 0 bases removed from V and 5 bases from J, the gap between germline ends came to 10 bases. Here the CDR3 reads CASSEARTSETQYF. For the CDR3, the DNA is TGTGCCAGCAGTGAAGCGAGAACAAGCGAGACCCAGTACTTC.

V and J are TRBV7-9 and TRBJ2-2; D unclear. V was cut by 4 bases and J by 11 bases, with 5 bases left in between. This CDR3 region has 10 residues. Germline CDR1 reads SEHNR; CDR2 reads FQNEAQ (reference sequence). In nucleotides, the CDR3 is TGTGCCAGCAGCTCCGTTGAGCTGTTTTTT. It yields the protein CASSSVELFF.

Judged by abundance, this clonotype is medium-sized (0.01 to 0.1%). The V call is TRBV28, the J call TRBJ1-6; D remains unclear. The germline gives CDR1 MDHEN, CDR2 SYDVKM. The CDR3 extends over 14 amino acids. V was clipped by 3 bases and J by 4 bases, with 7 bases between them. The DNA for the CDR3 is TGTGCCAGCAGTTTGCGGGATTATAATTCACCCCTCCACTTT. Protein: CASSLRDYNSPLHF.

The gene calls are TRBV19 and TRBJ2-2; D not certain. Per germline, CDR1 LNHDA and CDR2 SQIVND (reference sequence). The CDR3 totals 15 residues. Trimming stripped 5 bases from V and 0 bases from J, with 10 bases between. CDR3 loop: CASSPDLSNTGELFF. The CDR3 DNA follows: TGTGCCAGTAGTCCAGACCTATCGAACACCGGGGAGCTGTTTTTT.

CDR3 bases: TGTGCCAGCAGGGGGCTGTCCGGGGAGCTGTTTTTT. This translates into CASRGLSGELFF. V is TRBV7-9 and J is TRBJ2-2; the D gene is possibly TRBD1 (5 bases). Between the trimmed V and J ends, which lost 6 bases and 6 bases, there was a span of 8 bases. Germline assignment: CDR1 SEHNR and CDR2 FQNEAQ (reference sequence). This CDR3 contains 12 residues.

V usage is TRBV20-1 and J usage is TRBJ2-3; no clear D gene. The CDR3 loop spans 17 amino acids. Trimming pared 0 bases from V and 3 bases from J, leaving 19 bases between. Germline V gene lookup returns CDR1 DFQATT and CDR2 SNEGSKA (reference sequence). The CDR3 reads CSARDASSLRFTDTQYF. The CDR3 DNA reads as TGCAGTGCTAGAGATGCGTCGTCTCTGAGATTTACAGATACGCAGTATTTT.

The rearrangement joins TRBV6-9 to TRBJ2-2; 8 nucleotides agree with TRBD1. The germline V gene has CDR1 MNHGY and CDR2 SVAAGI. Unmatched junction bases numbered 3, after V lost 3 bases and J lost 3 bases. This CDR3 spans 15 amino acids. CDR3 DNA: TGTGCCAGCAGTTACGTGACAGGGGACACCGGGGAGCTGTTTTTT. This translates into CASSYVTGDTGELFF.

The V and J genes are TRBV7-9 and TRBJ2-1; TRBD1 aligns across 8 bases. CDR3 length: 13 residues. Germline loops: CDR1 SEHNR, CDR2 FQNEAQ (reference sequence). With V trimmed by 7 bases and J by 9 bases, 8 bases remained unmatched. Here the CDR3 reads CASTKTGVGEQFF. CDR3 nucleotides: TGTGCCAGCACCAAGACAGGGGTTGGTGAGCAGTTCTTC.

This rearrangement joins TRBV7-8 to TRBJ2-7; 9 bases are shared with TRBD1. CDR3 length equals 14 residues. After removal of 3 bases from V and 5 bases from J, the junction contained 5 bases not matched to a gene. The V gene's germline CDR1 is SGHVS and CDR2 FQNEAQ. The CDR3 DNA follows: TGTGCCAGCAGCTTCCGGGACAGGGTCAACGAGCAGTACTTC. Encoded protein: CASSFRDRVNEQYF.

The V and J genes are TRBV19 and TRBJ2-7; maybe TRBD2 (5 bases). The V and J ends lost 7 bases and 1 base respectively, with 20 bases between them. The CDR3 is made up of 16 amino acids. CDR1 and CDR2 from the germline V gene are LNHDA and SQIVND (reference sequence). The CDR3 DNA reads TGTGCCAGTACCCTAATGTCGAACTCGGGATCCTACGAGCAGTACTTC. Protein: CASTLMSNSGSYEQYF.

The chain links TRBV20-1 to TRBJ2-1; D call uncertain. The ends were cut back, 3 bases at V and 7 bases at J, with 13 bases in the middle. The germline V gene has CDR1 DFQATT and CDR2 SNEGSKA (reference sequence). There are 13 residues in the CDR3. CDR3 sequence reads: CSARVTDINEQFF. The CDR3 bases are TGCAGTGCTAGGGTAACGGATATAAATGAGCAGTTCTTC.

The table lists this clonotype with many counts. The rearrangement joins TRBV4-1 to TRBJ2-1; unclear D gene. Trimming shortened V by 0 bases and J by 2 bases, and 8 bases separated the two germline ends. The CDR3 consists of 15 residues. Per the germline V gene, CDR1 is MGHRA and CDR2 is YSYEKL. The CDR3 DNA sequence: TGCGCCAGCAGCCAAGATCAGGCAGCCTACAATGAGCAGTTCTTC. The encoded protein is CASSQDQAAYNEQFF.

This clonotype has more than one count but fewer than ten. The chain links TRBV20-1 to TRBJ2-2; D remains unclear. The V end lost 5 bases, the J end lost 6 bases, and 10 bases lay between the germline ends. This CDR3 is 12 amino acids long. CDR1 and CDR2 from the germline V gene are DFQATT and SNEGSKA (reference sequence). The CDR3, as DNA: TGCAGTGCTGTCGTTGGGTCCGGGGAGCTGTTTTTT. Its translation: CSAVVGSGELFF.

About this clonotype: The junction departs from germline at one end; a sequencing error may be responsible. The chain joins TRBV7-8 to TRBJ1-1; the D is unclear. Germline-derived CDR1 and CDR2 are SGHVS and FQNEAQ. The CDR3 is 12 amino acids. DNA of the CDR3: TGTGCCAGCAGTACCAACCTTTGGTTGGGGTCATTT. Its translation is CASSTNLWLGSF.

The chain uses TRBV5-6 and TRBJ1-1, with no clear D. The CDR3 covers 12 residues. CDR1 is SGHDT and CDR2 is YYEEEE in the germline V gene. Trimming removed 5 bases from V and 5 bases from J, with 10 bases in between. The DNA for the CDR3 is TGTGCCAGCAGTCGGTCGGTGACTGAAGCTTTCTTT. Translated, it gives CASSRSVTEAFF.

The CDR3 loop is CATSLRGLAIHEQFF. Here the CDR3 DNA reads TGTGCCACCAGCCTTAGGGGACTAGCGATTCATGAGCAGTTCTTC. This chain links TRBV15 with TRBJ2-1; TRBD2 matches 10 bases. The CDR3 has 15 amino acids. V was clipped by 5 bases and J by 8 bases; unmatched bases: 9. Germline assignment: CDR1 LNHNV and CDR2 YYDKDF (reference sequence). The full variable domain, with the rest looked up from reference TRBV15 and TRBJ2-1, is DAMVIQNPRYQVTQFGKPVTLSCSQTLNHNVMYWYQQKSSQAPKLLFHYYDKDFNNEADTPDNFQSRRPNTSFCFLDIRSPGLGDTAMYLCATSLRGLAIHEQFFGPGTRLTVL.

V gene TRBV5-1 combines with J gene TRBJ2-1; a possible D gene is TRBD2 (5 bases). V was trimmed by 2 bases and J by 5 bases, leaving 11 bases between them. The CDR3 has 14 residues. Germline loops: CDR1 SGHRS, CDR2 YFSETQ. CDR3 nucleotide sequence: TGCGCCAGCAGCTTTAGCGAGGAAGACAATGAGCAGTTCTTC. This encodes CASSFSEEDNEQFF.

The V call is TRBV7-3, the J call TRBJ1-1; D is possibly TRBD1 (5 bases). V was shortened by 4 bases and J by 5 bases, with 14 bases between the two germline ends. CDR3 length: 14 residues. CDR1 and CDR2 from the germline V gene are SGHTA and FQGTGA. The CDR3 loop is CASSSGTEGTEAFF. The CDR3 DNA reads TGTGCCAGCAGCTCCGGGACTGAGGGGACTGAAGCTTTCTTT.